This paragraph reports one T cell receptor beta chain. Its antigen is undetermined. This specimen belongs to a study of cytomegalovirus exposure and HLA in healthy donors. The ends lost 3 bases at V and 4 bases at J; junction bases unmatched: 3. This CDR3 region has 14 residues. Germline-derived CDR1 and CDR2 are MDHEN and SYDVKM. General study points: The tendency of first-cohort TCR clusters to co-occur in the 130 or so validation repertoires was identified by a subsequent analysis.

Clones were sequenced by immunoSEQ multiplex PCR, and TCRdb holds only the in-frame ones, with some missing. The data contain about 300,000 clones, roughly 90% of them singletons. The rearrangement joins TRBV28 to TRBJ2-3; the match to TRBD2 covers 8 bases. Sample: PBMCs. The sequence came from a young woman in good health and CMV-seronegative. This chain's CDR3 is CASSFPGGSDTQYF. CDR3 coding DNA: TGTGCCAGCAGTTTCCCGGGAGGGTCAGATACGCAGTATTTT.